This TCR beta chain was obtained from a study of cytomegalovirus exposure and HLA in healthy donors. PCR used 60 Vbeta primers and 13 Jbeta primers. Assay used: immunoSEQ multiplex PCR; TCRdb lists only in-frame clones, some missing. Here the sample spans around 90,000 clones, 81% being singletons. J lost 3 bases, V lost 4 bases, and 4 bases had no gene match. The germline CDR1 and CDR2 sequences are LNHDA and SQIVND (reference sequence). The CDR3 spans 15 residues. This sequence originates from a human donor in good health. The J gene is TRBJ2-7, the V gene TRBV19; 12 bases line up with TRBD2. Sequenced input: PBMCs. In DNA form, the CDR3 reads TGTGCCAGTAGTACCAGGACTAGCGGGAACTACGAGCAGTACTTC. Translating gives CASSTRTSGNYEQYF. The full variable domain, with the rest looked up from reference TRBV19 and TRBJ2-7, is DGGITQSPKYLFRKEGQNVTLSCEQNLNHDAMYWYRQDPGQGLRLIYYSQIVNDFQKGDIAEGYSVSREKKESFPLTVTSAQKNPTAFYLCASSTRTSGNYEQYFGPGTRLTVT.